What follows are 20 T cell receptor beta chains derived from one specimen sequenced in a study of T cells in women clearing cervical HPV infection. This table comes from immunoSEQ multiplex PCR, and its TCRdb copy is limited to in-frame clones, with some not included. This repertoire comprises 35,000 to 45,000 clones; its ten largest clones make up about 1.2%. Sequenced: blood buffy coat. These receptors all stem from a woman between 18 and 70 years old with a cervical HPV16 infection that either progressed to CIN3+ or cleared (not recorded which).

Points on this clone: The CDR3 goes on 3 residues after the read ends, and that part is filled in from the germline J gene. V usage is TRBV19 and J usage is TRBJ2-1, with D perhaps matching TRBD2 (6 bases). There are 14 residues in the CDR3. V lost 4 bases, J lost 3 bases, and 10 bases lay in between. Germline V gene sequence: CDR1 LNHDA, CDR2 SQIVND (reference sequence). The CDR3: CASSRRTNYNEQFF. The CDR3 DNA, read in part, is TGTGCCAGTAGTAGACGGACTAACTACAATGAG. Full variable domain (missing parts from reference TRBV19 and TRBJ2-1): DGGITQSPKYLFRKEGQNVTLSCEQNLNHDAMYWYRQDPGQGLRLIYYSQIVNDFQKGDIAEGYSVSREKKESFPLTVTSAQKNPTAFYLCASSRRTNYNEQFFGPGTRLTVL.

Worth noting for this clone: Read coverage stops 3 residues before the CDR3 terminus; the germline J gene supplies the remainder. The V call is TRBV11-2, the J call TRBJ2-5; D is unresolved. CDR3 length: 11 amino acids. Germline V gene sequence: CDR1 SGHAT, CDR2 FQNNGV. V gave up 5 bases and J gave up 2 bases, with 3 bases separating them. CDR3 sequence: CASSPQETQYF. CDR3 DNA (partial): TGTGCCAGCAGCCCTCAAGAGACC.

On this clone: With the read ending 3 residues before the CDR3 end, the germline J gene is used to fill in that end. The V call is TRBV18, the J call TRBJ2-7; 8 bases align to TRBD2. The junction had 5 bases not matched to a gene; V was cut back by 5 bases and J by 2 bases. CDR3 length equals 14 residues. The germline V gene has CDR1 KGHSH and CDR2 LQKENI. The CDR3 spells CASSTGGVPYEQYF. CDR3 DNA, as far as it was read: TGTGCCAGCTCAACGGGGGGGGTACCCTACGAG.

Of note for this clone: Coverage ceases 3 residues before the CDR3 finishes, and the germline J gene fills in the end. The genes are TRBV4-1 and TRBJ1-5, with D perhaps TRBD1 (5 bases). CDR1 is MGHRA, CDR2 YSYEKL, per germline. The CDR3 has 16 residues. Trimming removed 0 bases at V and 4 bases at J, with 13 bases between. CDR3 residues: CASSQEPGRGNQPQHF. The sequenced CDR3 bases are TGCGCCAGCAGCCAAGAGCCGGGACGGGGGAATCAGCCC.

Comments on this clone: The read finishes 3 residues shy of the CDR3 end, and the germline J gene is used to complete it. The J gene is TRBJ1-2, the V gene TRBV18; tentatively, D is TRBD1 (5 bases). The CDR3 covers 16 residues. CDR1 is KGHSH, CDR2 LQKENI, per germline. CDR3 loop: CASSPVGSGGTGDYTF. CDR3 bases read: TGTGCCAGCTCACCAGTGGGAAGCGGGGGAACGGGAGAC.

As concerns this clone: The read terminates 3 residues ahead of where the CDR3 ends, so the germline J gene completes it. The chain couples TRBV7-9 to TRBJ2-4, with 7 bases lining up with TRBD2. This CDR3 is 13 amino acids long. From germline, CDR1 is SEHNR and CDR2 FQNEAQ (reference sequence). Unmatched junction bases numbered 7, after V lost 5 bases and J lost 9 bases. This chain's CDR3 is CASSQGEGSIQYF. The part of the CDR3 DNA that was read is TGTGCCAGCAGCCAAGGGGAGGGTTCCATT.

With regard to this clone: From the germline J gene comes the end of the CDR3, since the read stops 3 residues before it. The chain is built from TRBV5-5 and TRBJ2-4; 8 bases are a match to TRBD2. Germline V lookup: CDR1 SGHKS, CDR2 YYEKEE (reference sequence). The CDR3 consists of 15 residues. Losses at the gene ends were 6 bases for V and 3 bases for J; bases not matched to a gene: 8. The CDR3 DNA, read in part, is TGTGCCAGCATCCGACTAGCGTCGGGCAAAAACATT. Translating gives CASIRLASGKNI. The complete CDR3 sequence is CASIRLASGKNIQYF.

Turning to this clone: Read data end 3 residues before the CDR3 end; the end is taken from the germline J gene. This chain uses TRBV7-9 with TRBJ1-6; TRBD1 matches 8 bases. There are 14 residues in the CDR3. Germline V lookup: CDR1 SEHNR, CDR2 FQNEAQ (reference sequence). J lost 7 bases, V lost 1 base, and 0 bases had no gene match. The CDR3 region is CASSLDRGNSPLHF. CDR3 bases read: TGTGCCAGCAGCTTAGACAGGGGGAATTCACCC.

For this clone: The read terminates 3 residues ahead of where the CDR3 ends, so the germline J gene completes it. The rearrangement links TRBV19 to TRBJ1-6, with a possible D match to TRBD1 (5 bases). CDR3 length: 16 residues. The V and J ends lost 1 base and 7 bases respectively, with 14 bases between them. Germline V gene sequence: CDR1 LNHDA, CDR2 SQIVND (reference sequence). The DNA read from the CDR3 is TGTGCCAGTAGTATAGCCGTCCAGGGTGGAAATTCACCC. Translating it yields CASSIAVQGGNSP. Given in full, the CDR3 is CASSIAVQGGNSPLHF. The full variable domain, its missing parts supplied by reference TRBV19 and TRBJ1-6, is DGGITQSPKYLFRKEGQNVTLSCEQNLNHDAMYWYRQDPGQGLRLIYYSQIVNDFQKGDIAEGYSVSREKKESFPLTVTSAQKNPTAFYLCASSIAVQGGNSPLHFGNGTRLTVT.

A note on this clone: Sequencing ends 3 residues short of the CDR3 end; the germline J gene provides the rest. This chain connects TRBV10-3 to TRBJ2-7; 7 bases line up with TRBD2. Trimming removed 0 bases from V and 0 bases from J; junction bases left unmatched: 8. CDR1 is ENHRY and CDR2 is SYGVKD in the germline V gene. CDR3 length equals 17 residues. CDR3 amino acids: CAISESILAELSYEQYF. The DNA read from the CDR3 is TGTGCCATCAGTGAGTCGATCCTAGCGGAACTCTCCTACGAG.

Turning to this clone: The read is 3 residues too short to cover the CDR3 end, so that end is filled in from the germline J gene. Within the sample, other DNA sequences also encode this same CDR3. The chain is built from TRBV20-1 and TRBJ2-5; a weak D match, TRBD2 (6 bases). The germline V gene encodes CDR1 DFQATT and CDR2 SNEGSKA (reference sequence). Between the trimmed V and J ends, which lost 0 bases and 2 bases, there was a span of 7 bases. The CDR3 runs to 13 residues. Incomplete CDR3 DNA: TGCAGTGCTAGAGATGGAGGGCAAGAGACC. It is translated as CSARDGGQET. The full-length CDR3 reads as CSARDGGQETQYF.

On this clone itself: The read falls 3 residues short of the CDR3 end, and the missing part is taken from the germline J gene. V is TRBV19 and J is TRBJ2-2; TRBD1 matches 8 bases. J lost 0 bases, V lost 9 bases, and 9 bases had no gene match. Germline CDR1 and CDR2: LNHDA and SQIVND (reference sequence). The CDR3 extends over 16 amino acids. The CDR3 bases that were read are TGTGCCAGCGGACAGGGATTTGCCGCGAACACCGGGGAG. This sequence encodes CASGQGFAANTGE. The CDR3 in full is CASGQGFAANTGELFF.

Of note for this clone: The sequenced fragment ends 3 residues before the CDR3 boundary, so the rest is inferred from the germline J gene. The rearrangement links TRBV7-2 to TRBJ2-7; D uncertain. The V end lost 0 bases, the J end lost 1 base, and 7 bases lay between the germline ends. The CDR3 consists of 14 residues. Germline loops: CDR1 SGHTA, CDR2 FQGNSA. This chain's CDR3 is CASSLALSSYEQYF. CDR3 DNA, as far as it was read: TGTGCCAGCAGCTTAGCACTGTCATCCTACGAG.

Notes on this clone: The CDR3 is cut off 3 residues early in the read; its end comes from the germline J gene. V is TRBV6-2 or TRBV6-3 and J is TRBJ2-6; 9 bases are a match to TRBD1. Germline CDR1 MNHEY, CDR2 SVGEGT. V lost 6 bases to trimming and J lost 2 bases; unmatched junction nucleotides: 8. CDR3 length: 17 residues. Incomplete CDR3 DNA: TGTGCCAGCAGAAGATCACAGGGGGCCACTGGGGCCAACGTC. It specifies CASRRSQGATGANV. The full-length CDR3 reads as CASRRSQGATGANVLTF.

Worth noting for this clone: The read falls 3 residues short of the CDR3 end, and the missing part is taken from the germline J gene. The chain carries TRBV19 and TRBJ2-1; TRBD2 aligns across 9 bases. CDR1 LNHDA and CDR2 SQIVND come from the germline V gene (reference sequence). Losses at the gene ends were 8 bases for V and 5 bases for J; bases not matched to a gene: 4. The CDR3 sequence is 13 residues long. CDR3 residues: CASRLAGHNEQFF. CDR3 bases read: TGTGCCAGTCGCCTAGCGGGACACAATGAG.

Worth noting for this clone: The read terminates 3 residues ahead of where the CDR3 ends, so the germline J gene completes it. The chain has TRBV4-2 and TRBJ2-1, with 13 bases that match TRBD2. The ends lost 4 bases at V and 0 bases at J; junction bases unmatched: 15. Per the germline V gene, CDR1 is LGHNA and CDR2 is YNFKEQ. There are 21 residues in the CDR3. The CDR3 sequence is CASSPGQGLAGLRSSYNEQFF. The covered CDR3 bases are TGTGCCAGCAGCCCTGGCCAGGGACTAGCGGGATTAAGGAGCTCCTACAATGAG.

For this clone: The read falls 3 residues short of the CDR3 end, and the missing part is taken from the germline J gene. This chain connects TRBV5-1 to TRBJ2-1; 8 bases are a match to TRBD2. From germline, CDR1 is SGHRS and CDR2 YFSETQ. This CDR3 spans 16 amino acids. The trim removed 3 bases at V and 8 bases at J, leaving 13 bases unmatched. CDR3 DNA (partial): TGCGCCAGCAGCTACTACACCAGCGGGAGCCGGGATGAG. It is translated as CASSYYTSGSRDE. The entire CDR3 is CASSYYTSGSRDEQFF. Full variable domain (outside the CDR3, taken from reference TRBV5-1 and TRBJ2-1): KAGVTQTPRYLIKTRGQQVTLSCSPISGHRSVSWYQQTPGQGLQFLFEYFSETQRNKGNFPGRFSGRQFSNSRSEMNVSTLELGDSALYLCASSYYTSGSRDEQFFGPGTRLTVL.

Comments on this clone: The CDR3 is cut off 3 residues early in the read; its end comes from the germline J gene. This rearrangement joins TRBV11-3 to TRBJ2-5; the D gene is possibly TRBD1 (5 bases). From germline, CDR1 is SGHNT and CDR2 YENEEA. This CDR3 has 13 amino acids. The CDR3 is CASSLDRADTQYF. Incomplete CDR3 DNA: TGTGCCAGCAGCTTAGACAGGGCAGATACC.

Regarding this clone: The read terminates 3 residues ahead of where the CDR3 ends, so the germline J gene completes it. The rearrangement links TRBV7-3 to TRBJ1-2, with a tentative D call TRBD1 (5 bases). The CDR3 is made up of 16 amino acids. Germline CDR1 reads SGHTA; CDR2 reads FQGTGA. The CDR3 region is CASSLGGGGVTETYTF. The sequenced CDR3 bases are TGTGCCAGCAGCTTAGGGGGGGGTGGTGTAACAGAGACC.

The CDR3 reads CASSLRQGSDTQYF. Incomplete CDR3 DNA: TGTGCCAGCAGTTTGAGACAGGGCTCAGATACG. This chain links TRBV13 with TRBJ2-3; TRBD1 matches at 7 bases. The CDR3 is cut off 3 residues early in the read; its end comes from the germline J gene. The CDR3 runs to 14 residues. Germline V gives CDR1 PRHDT, CDR2 FYEKMQ (reference sequence). V was pared by 6 bases and J by 4 bases, with 7 bases of the junction left unmatched.